The 10 T cell receptor beta chains below come from one sample, sequenced in a study of PD-1 blockade in classical Hodgkin lymphoma (dated by TCRdb to the early 2020s). The protocol used for the library was the immunoSEQ multiplex PCR assay. The immuneACCESS repertoire file appears here via TCRdb, limited to in-frame rearrangements. These files lack a portion of the clones; in checked studies, under half of the deficit traces to unresolved V genes, and the cause of the others is not known. A total of tens of thousands of clones appear in this sample, 82% of them only once. The ten largest clones capture around 30% of the sample. The sample's time point label is to be understood as: cycle 1 day 1 (C1D1), immediately before nivolumab initiation. Relapse after autologous stem cell transplantation had occurred in all trial patients, and cohorts A, B and C were distinguished by prior brentuximab vedotin exposure.

The source material was peripheral blood mononuclear cells (PBMCs), sampled at baseline. The receptor source for this set is a human donor with classical Hodgkin lymphoma.

The chain combines TRBV7-3 with TRBJ2-1, with TRBD1 identical over 8 bases. The germline CDR1 and CDR2 sequences are SGHTA and FQGTGA. The CDR3 has 15 amino acids. The V and J ends lost 5 bases and 6 bases, in that order; junction bases with no gene match: 9. DNA of the CDR3: TGTGCCAGCAGCCTAGGACAGGGTATTAGCAATGAGCAGTTCTTC. Amino acids: CASSLGQGISNEQFF.

V usage is TRBV20-1 and J usage is TRBJ2-7; D gene unclear. Germline CDR1 and CDR2: DFQATT and SNEGSKA (reference sequence). Trimming took off 7 bases at V and 0 bases at J, with 7 bases between the two ends. The CDR3 has 11 amino acids. DNA for the CDR3: TGCAGTGGACGGAACTCCTACGAGCAGTACTTC. Protein product: CSGRNSYEQYF.

The chain carries TRBV30 and TRBJ1-4, with D perhaps TRBD1 (6 bases). CDR1 is GTSNPN and CDR2 is SVGIG in the germline V gene (reference sequence). There are 14 residues in the CDR3. Trimming pared 0 bases from V and 10 bases from J, leaving 15 bases between. CDR3 DNA sequence: TGTGCCTGGAGTGTACAAGGGGGGCCGGGAAAACTGTTTTTT. Amino acids: CAWSVQGGPGKLFF.

The chain has TRBV7-3 and TRBJ2-1, with TRBD2 identical over 11 bases. The CDR3 consists of 15 residues. V trimming: 4 bases; J trimming: 2 bases; junction bases outside the gene matches: 1. Germline V gene data show CDR1 as SGHTA and CDR2 as FQGTGA. Here the CDR3 DNA reads TGTGCCAGCAGCTCGGGACTAGCGGCCTACAATGAGCAGTTCTTC. Its translation: CASSSGLAAYNEQFF.

V usage is TRBV4-3 and J usage is TRBJ1-6; 9 nucleotides align to TRBD1. The CDR3 extends over 14 amino acids. The V and J ends lost 2 bases and 9 bases, in that order; junction bases with no gene match: 2. Germline V gene data show CDR1 as LGHNA and CDR2 as YSLEER. The CDR3 here is CASSQTGGSSPLHF. The CDR3 DNA reads TGCGCCAGCAGCCAAACAGGGGGCAGTTCACCCCTCCACTTT.

V and J are TRBV11-2 and TRBJ1-1; no firm D call. This CDR3 has 13 residues. Germline loops: CDR1 SGHAT, CDR2 FQNNGV. Between the trimmed V and J ends, which lost 4 bases and 2 bases, there was a span of 8 bases. CDR3 region: CASSSSFNTEAFF. Here the CDR3 DNA reads TGTGCCAGCAGCTCCAGCTTTAACACTGAAGCTTTCTTT.

The chain joins TRBV19 to TRBJ2-1; weak D call: TRBD2 (7 bases). The CDR3 has 14 residues. CDR1 and CDR2 from the germline V gene are LNHDA and SQIVND (reference sequence). V lost 7 bases and J lost 8, with 18 bases in between. This chain's CDR3 is CASNKGGAKHEQFF. Here the CDR3 DNA reads TGTGCCAGTAATAAGGGGGGGGCGAAGCATGAGCAGTTCTTC.

This chain connects TRBV7-9 to TRBJ1-2; D unclear. Trimming took off 3 bases at V and 3 bases at J, with 11 bases between the two ends. In germline, CDR1 is SEHNR, CDR2 FQNEAQ (reference sequence). CDR3 length equals 14 residues. The CDR3 nucleotides are TGTGCCAGCAGCTTTGAAAATACCGACTATGGCTACACCTTC. Translating gives CASSFENTDYGYTF. The whole variable domain, filled in from reference TRBV7-9 and TRBJ1-2, reads DTGVSQNPRHKITKRGQNVTFRCDPISEHNRLYWYRQTLGQGPEFLTYFQNEAQLEKSRLLSDRFSAERPKGSFSTLEIQRTEQGDSAMYLCASSFENTDYGYTFGSGTRLTVV.

This sequence joins TRBV5-1 and TRBJ1-2; 7 bases line up with TRBD1. CDR3 length: 15 amino acids. Per germline, CDR1 SGHRS and CDR2 YFSETQ. V shed 0 bases and J 8 bases; nucleotides not matched to a gene: 10. This CDR3 is CASSLVPRQGGGYTF. The CDR3 DNA reads TGCGCCAGCAGCTTGGTTCCCAGGCAGGGGGGAGGCTACACCTTC.

The chain carries TRBV5-6 and TRBJ2-7, with 7 bases that match TRBD2. Trimming at V came to 4 bases and at J to 4 bases, leaving 17 bases not matched to a gene. This CDR3 region has 17 residues. Germline loops: CDR1 SGHDT, CDR2 YYEEEE. CDR3 nucleotide sequence: TGTGCCAGCAGCCCCAGGTGGCGGGGGAGCAGGGCGTACGAGCAGTACTTC. Its protein product is CASSPRWRGSRAYEQYF.